Presented here are 28 T cell receptor beta chains from one specimen sequenced in a study of CD8+ T cells in alopecia areata (dated by TCRdb to between 2017 and 2018). The time point label, read with the paper, signifies: baseline before oral tofacitinib. Libraries were constructed by the immunoSEQ multiplex PCR assay. For TCR sequencing, RNA was extracted from every sample and reverse transcribed into cDNA to serve as template. TCRdb's version of the immuneACCESS table is confined to in-frame rearrangements and falls short of the full clone set. An unresolved V gene accounts for under half of the shortfall where checked; the remainder is of unknown origin. In all, the sample holds tens of thousands of clones, and roughly 61% of those were seen once. Together, the top ten hold over 15% of the sample. The material sequenced was CD8+ T cells sorted from blood, taken at week 0. The receptors derive from a human donor with alopecia areata.

In this sample, this clone turned up a few times. The chain uses TRBV29-1 and TRBJ2-1, with a possible D match to TRBD2 (5 bases). Germline V lookup: CDR1 SQVTM, CDR2 ANQGSEA. There are 13 residues in the CDR3. The V end lost 4 bases, the J end lost 5 bases, and 12 bases lay between the germline ends. As DNA, the CDR3 is TGCAGCGTTGTTTCGGGGTTTGACAATGAGCAGTTCTTC. This codes for CSVVSGFDNEQFF.

This clone was found once. The genes are TRBV29-1 and TRBJ1-1, with D perhaps matching TRBD1 (5 bases). Between the trimmed V and J ends, which lost 7 bases and 4 bases, there was a span of 13 bases. The CDR3 is 12 residues long. Germline CDR1 and CDR2: SQVTM and ANQGSEA. Written as DNA, the CDR3 is TGCAGCGCCCGGACGGGGGGCACTGAAGCTTTCTTT. Amino acids: CSARTGGTEAFF. The entire variable domain, with the rest obtained from reference TRBV29-1 and TRBJ1-1, is as follows: SAVISQKPSRDICQRGTSLTIQCQVDSQVTMMFWYRQQPGQSLTLIATANQGSEATYESGFVIDKFPISRPNLTFSTLTVSNMSPEDSSIYLCSARTGGTEAFFGQGTRLTVV.

The genes are TRBV7-2 and TRBJ2-3; a weak D match, TRBD1 (6 bases). Germline lookup yields CDR1 SGHTA and CDR2 FQGNSA. Trimming took off 5 bases at V and 3 bases at J, with 18 bases between the two ends. This CDR3 has 16 amino acids. In DNA, the CDR3 is TGTGCCAGCAGCCCCGGACAGTTTTTGTTGACAGATACGCAGTATTTT. Protein sequence: CASSPGQFLLTDTQYF.

The chain uses TRBV27 and TRBJ2-5; no reliable D call. The CDR3 runs to 11 residues. Trimming took off 8 bases at V and 2 bases at J, with 6 bases between the two ends. Germline lookup yields CDR1 MNHEY and CDR2 SMNVEV (reference sequence). The chain's CDR3 is CASGTQETQYF. CDR3 coding DNA: TGTGCCAGCGGCACTCAAGAGACCCAGTACTTC.

The V call is TRBV6-5, the J call TRBJ1-1, with D perhaps matching TRBD1 (5 bases). The V gene's germline CDR1 is MNHEY and CDR2 SVGAGI. V dropped 2 bases and J dropped 11 bases, with 18 bases sitting between them. The CDR3 is 14 residues long. CDR3 coding DNA: TGTGCCAGCAGTTACCAGGGCGAATTCGATAGGGCTTTCTTT. It codes for CASSYQGEFDRAFF.

For this clone: This sample also contains other DNA sequences that code for the same CDR3. The rearrangement links TRBV29-1 to TRBJ2-7; D is possibly TRBD1 (5 bases). Trimming removed 4 bases from V and 5 bases from J, with 15 bases in between. Looked up from germline, CDR1 is SQVTM and CDR2 is ANQGSEA. CDR3 length: 13 amino acids. Here the CDR3 reads CSVVWQGRNEQYF. CDR3 DNA: TGCAGCGTTGTATGGCAGGGTCGAAACGAGCAGTACTTC.

The chain couples TRBV7-9 to TRBJ2-7; 11 positions match TRBD2. Germline loops: CDR1 SEHNR, CDR2 FQNEAQ (reference sequence). The CDR3 covers 15 residues. V shed 5 bases and J 2 bases; nucleotides not matched to a gene: 5. CDR3 nucleotides: TGTGCCAGCAGCCCGACTAGCGGGGACGCCTACGAGCAGTACTTC. Protein sequence: CASSPTSGDAYEQYF.

The chain couples TRBV30 to TRBJ2-3; unclear D gene. The length of the CDR3 is 15 residues. Per germline, CDR1 GTSNPN and CDR2 SVGIG (reference sequence). V lost 5 bases and J lost 2, with 17 bases in between. CDR3 nucleotide sequence: TGTGCCTGGGGCGGTGAAGTGAGCTCCACAGATACGCAGTATTTT. Protein sequence: CAWGGEVSSTDTQYF.

The rearrangement uses TRBV9 and TRBJ2-1; 8 bases fit TRBD2. The CDR3 spans 15 residues. Germline V gene lookup returns CDR1 SGDLS and CDR2 YYNGEE. V lost 0 bases, J lost 5 bases, and 4 bases stayed unmatched. The CDR3, as DNA: TGTGCCAGCAGCGTAGGGGCAGCGGGAGACAATGAGCAGTTCTTC. Its protein product is CASSVGAAGDNEQFF.

CDR3 DNA: TGTGCCAGCAGTTACTCGGCGGGACAGGGGTATGGCTACACCTTC. Its translation: CASSYSAGQGYGYTF. This chain joins TRBV6-5 and TRBJ1-2, with 10 bases that match TRBD1. The germline CDR1 and CDR2 sequences are MNHEY and SVGAGI. The CDR3 has 15 residues. V shed 0 bases, J shed 5 bases, and the junction held 3 bases outside the gene matches.

The chain links TRBV5-1 to TRBJ2-3; D is possibly TRBD1 (5 bases). The CDR3 spans 15 residues. The germline CDR1 and CDR2 sequences are SGHRS and YFSETQ. V lost 1 base and J 3 bases, leaving 12 bases between the germline ends. In DNA, the CDR3 is TGCGCCAGCAGCTTGTTCGGACAAGAAACAGATACGCAGTATTTT. Translating gives CASSLFGQETDTQYF.

The J gene is TRBJ2-6, the V gene TRBV27, with D possibly TRBD1 on 5 matching bases. With 2 bases removed from V and 2 bases from J, the gap between germline ends came to 10 bases. CDR3 size: 16 residues. Germline V gives CDR1 MNHEY, CDR2 SMNVEV (reference sequence). The CDR3 is CASSLQGIPGANVLTF. The CDR3 DNA sequence: TGTGCCAGCAGTTTACAGGGAATCCCTGGGGCCAACGTCCTGACTTTC.

This chain joins TRBV5-1 and TRBJ2-2; TRBD1 is a possible D gene (6 bases). CDR1 and CDR2 from the germline V gene are SGHRS and YFSETQ. V was cut by 1 base and J by 0 bases, with 7 bases left in between. This CDR3 is built from 15 residues. The CDR3 DNA reads TGCGCCAGCAGCTTGTACAGGGCGAACACCGGGGAGCTGTTTTTT. This codes for CASSLYRANTGELFF.

This chain uses TRBV7-8 with TRBJ2-1; tentatively, D is TRBD1 (6 bases). The CDR3 consists of 14 residues. The V end lost 3 bases, the J end lost 5 bases, and 11 bases lay between the germline ends. The germline CDR1 and CDR2 sequences are SGHVS and FQNEAQ. The DNA for the CDR3 is TGTGCCAGCAGCTTCCGGGACACCAACAATGAGCAGTTCTTC. Its translation: CASSFRDTNNEQFF.

This clone was seen a few times. V usage is TRBV4-1 and J usage is TRBJ2-3; 11 bases map to TRBD2. The germline gives CDR1 MGHRA, CDR2 YSYEKL. Trimming removed 0 bases from V and 6 bases from J; junction bases left unmatched: 2. CDR3 size: 15 residues. CDR3 sequence: CASSQDLAGGDTQYF. CDR3 nucleotide sequence: TGCGCCAGCAGCCAAGATTTAGCGGGAGGGGATACGCAGTATTTT.

This clone was seen a handful of times. J is TRBJ2-7 and V is TRBV21-1; the table assigns TRBD1, which was not confirmed against the DNA. TRBV21-1 is listed as a pseudogene. This CDR3 has 15 residues. The CDR3 nucleotides are TGTGCCAGCCGTAAGGGACAGGGGGCCACCTACGAGCAGTACTTC. This translates into CASRKGQGATYEQYF.

This sequence joins TRBV9 and TRBJ2-2; perhaps TRBD1 as D (5 bases). Germline CDR1 reads SGDLS; CDR2 reads YYNGEE. CDR3 length equals 16 residues. Trimming cost V 0 bases and J 8 bases, with 17 bases left between them. This chain's CDR3 is CASSVASGMVLGELFF. Here the CDR3 DNA reads TGTGCCAGCAGCGTAGCGTCAGGGATGGTCTTGGGGGAGCTGTTTTTT.

The chain has TRBV5-1 and TRBJ2-7; TRBD1 matches 8 bases. Germline V gene sequence: CDR1 SGHRS, CDR2 YFSETQ. V trimming: 3 bases; J trimming: 6 bases; junction bases outside the gene matches: 5. The CDR3 is 13 residues long. CDR3 coding DNA: TGCGCCAGCAGCTCGGAGACAGGGGTCGAGCAGTACTTC. Translated, it gives CASSSETGVEQYF. The full variable domain, completed using reference TRBV5-1 and TRBJ2-7, is KAGVTQTPRYLIKTRGQQVTLSCSPISGHRSVSWYQQTPGQGLQFLFEYFSETQRNKGNFPGRFSGRQFSNSRSEMNVSTLELGDSALYLCASSSETGVEQYFGPGTRLTVT.

There are a few counts of this clone. The chain carries TRBV5-4 and TRBJ1-1; D unresolved. The germline gives CDR1 SGHNT, CDR2 YYREEE (reference sequence). Trimming cost V 0 bases and J 4 bases, with 10 bases left between them. There are 14 residues in the CDR3. CDR3 nucleotides: TGTGCCAGCAGCTTGGGACGACTATTCACTGAAGCTTTCTTT. It yields the protein CASSLGRLFTEAFF.

This clone was seen more than once but under ten times. The chain employs TRBV29-1 and TRBJ2-7, with D maybe TRBD2 (7 bases). The CDR3 extends over 13 amino acids. V was trimmed by 7 bases and J by 2 bases, leaving 15 bases between them. CDR1 SQVTM and CDR2 ANQGSEA come from the germline V gene. DNA for the CDR3: TGCAGCGCCCTTGAAGGGGGGGCCTACGAGCAGTACTTC. Translation gives CSALEGGAYEQYF.

This chain joins TRBV6-5 and TRBJ2-3; no definite D call. Germline V lookup: CDR1 MNHEY, CDR2 SVGAGI. The CDR3 has 13 residues. The V and J ends lost 11 bases and 0 bases respectively, with 12 bases between them. CDR3 residues: CASQATSTDTQYF. In DNA form, the CDR3 reads TGTGCCTCGCAGGCTACTAGCACAGATACGCAGTATTTT.

This clone was detected only a few times. The chain employs TRBV5-6 and TRBJ1-5; D gene unclear. The V gene lost 0 bases and the J gene lost 1 base, with 5 bases spanning the gap. Per the germline V gene, CDR1 is SGHDT and CDR2 is YYEEEE. This CDR3 has 14 amino acids. CDR3 DNA sequence: TGTGCCAGCAGCTTGGACCAGAGCAATCAGCCCCAGCATTTT. Its translation is CASSLDQSNQPQHF.

This clone was seen more than once but under ten times. This chain uses TRBV27 with TRBJ2-2, with 9 bases fitting TRBD1. The CDR3 is 16 residues long. V lost 3 bases and J lost 5; bases outside the gene matches: 7. The germline V gene encodes CDR1 MNHEY and CDR2 SMNVEV (reference sequence). The CDR3 here is CASSLGGQGMTGELFF. Here the CDR3 DNA reads TGTGCCAGCAGTTTGGGCGGACAGGGGATGACCGGGGAGCTGTTTTTT.

This sequence joins TRBV5-1 and TRBJ1-1; D gene ambiguous. V lost 0 bases and J 7 bases, leaving 10 bases between the germline ends. In germline, CDR1 is SGHRS, CDR2 YFSETQ. This CDR3 spans 13 amino acids. The CDR3 protein is CASSLGSLSEAFF. In DNA form, the CDR3 reads TGCGCCAGCAGCTTGGGCTCATTGAGTGAAGCTTTCTTT.

The gene calls are TRBV29-1 and TRBJ2-7; D remains ambiguous. CDR1 SQVTM and CDR2 ANQGSEA come from the germline V gene. This CDR3 region has 13 residues. V lost 7 bases and J lost 2, with 15 bases in between. This chain's CDR3 is CSAENSDAYEQYF. CDR3 nucleotide sequence: TGCAGCGCGGAAAACAGTGATGCCTACGAGCAGTACTTC.

This clone was observed a few times. This rearrangement joins TRBV2 to TRBJ2-1, with D uncertain. Germline CDR1 SNHLY, CDR2 FYNNEI. The V gene lost 8 bases and the J gene lost 0 bases, with 11 bases spanning the gap. The CDR3 length is 14 residues. The DNA of the CDR3 is TGTGCCAGCTCGGGCAGAAGCTCCTACAATGAGCAGTTCTTC. Amino acid sequence: CASSGRSSYNEQFF.

V gene TRBV9 combines with J gene TRBJ1-2; D is possibly TRBD1 (6 bases). Trimming removed 3 bases at V and 4 bases at J, with 13 bases between. This CDR3 contains 14 residues. From germline, CDR1 is SGDLS and CDR2 YYNGEE. The CDR3 sequence: CASSAPTGIYGYTF. The CDR3 DNA follows: TGTGCCAGCAGCGCCCCAACAGGGATCTATGGCTACACCTTC.

The chain is built from TRBV15 and TRBJ2-7, with 8 nucleotides matching TRBD1. CDR1 and CDR2 (germline): LNHNV, YYDKDF (reference sequence). The CDR3 has 16 amino acids. V shed 2 bases, J shed 0 bases, and the junction held 6 bases outside the gene matches. The CDR3 protein is CATSRSGTGRSYEQYF. DNA of the CDR3: TGTGCCACCAGCAGATCCGGGACAGGACGCTCCTACGAGCAGTACTTC.